What follows are 18 T cell receptor beta chains derived from one specimen sequenced in a study of blood T cell repertoires in COVID-19. Using immunoSEQ multiplex PCR, the repertoire was profiled, and TCRdb retains in-frame clones only, with some absent. The sample has roughly 200,000 clones, less than 90% seen once. The sequenced sample consisted of PBMCs or T cells enriched from blood (not recorded which). These receptors came from a woman aged 25-40 years who had been exposed to COVID-19.

This clone appeared once. The chain joins TRBV11-3 to TRBJ2-2; 10 nucleotides match TRBD1. J gave up 6 bases and V 4 bases, and 5 bases lay outside the gene matches. Germline CDR1 and CDR2: SGHNT and YENEEA. The length of the CDR3 is 15 residues. The CDR3 sequence is CASSSSDRGAGELFF. CDR3 nucleotide sequence: TGTGCCAGCAGCTCGTCGGACAGGGGGGCCGGGGAGCTGTTTTTT. Full variable domain (missing parts from reference TRBV11-3 and TRBJ2-2): EAGVVQSPRYKIIEKKQPVAFWCNPISGHNTLYWYLQNLGQGPELLIRYENEEAVDDSQLPKDRFSAERLKGVDSTLKIQPAELGDSAVYLCASSSSDRGAGELFFGEGSRLTVL.

The chain recombines TRBV4-2 with TRBJ1-2, with TRBD1 identical over 9 bases. Germline V gene sequence: CDR1 LGHNA, CDR2 YNFKEQ. The CDR3 runs to 16 residues. The J segment lost 2 bases and the V segment lost 4 bases, leaving 8 bases of the junction unmatched. CDR3 DNA: TGTGCCAGCAGCCCGTCGTGGACAGGGGTGAACTATGGCTACACCTTC. Translated, it gives CASSPSWTGVNYGYTF.

The rearrangement links TRBV5-1 to TRBJ2-5; TRBD2 aligns across 7 bases. J gave up 3 bases and V 2 bases, and 4 bases lay outside the gene matches. The CDR3 length is 14 residues. Germline CDR1 SGHRS, CDR2 YFSETQ. The CDR3 nucleotides read TGCGCCAGCAGCTTTGAGCGGGGCGAAGAGACCCAGTACTTC. Residues: CASSFERGEETQYF.

The V call is TRBV2, the J call TRBJ1-6, with D possibly matching TRBD1 (5 bases). CDR3 length equals 15 residues. Per germline, CDR1 SNHLY and CDR2 FYNNEI. V lost 2 bases, J lost 10 bases, and 15 bases lay in between. CDR3 bases: TGTGCCAGCAGTGAACTTCAGGGTGAAGAGTCACCCCTCCACTTT. Amino acid sequence: CASSELQGEESPLHF.

The chain is built from TRBV15 and TRBJ1-1; 10 nucleotides align to TRBD1. The CDR3 extends over 14 amino acids. V lost 3 bases to trimming and J lost 7 bases; unmatched junction nucleotides: 5. Germline CDR1 reads LNHNV; CDR2 reads YYDKDF (reference sequence). The CDR3 sequence: CATSRDRGSDEAFF. CDR3 sequence (DNA): TGTGCCACCAGCAGGGACAGGGGGAGTGATGAAGCTTTCTTT.

The sample holds a few counts of this clone. The genes are TRBV7-9 and TRBJ1-2, with 7 bases fitting TRBD1. The CDR3 runs 15 residues. The germline gives CDR1 SEHNR, CDR2 FQNEAQ (reference sequence). Unmatched junction bases numbered 12, after V lost 5 bases and J lost 6 bases. The DNA of the CDR3 is TGTGCCAGCAGCCCAAGCGCACAGGGGCGGGATGGCTACACCTTC. This sequence encodes CASSPSAQGRDGYTF.

This rearrangement joins TRBV5-6 to TRBJ1-2; 7 bases align to TRBD1. The V gene's germline CDR1 is SGHDT and CDR2 YYEEEE. Unmatched junction bases numbered 12, after V lost 4 bases and J lost 3 bases. The CDR3 extends over 16 amino acids. CDR3 DNA sequence: TGTGCCAGCAGCCTAATGGACAGGCGAAATCACTATGGCTACACCTTC. It specifies CASSLMDRRNHYGYTF. Drawing the rest from reference TRBV5-6 and TRBJ1-2, the complete variable domain is DAGVTQSPTHLIKTRGQQVTLRCSPKSGHDTVSWYQQALGQGPQFIFQYYEEEERQRGNFPDRFSGHQFPNYSSELNVNALLLGDSALYLCASSLMDRRNHYGYTFGSGTRLTVV.

The chain couples TRBV14 to TRBJ2-3, with D tentatively TRBD1 (5 bases). Germline assignment: CDR1 SGHDN and CDR2 FVKESK. The CDR3 has 16 residues. V lost 1 base to trimming and J lost 6 bases, with 17 bases between them. CDR3 sequence (DNA): TGTGCCAGCAGCCAAGCGGCAGGGCAGATCATCGATACGCAGTATTTT. It codes for CASSQAAGQIIDTQYF. The whole variable domain, filled in from reference TRBV14 and TRBJ2-3, reads EAGVTQFPSHSVIEKGQTVTLRCDPISGHDNLYWYRRVMGKEIKFLLHFVKESKQDESGMPNNRFLAERTGGTYSTLKVQPAELEDSGVYFCASSQAAGQIIDTQYFGPGTRLTVL.

This clone was found once. The J gene is TRBJ1-1, the V gene TRBV5-1; TRBD1 is a possible D gene (5 bases). The V gene's germline CDR1 is SGHRS and CDR2 YFSETQ. The CDR3 length is 14 residues. V was trimmed by 1 base and J by 1 base, leaving 8 bases between them. CDR3 nucleotides: TGCGCCAGCAGCTTGCCAGGGTCGAACACTGAAGCTTTCTTT. Amino acids: CASSLPGSNTEAFF. Combining the CDR3 with reference TRBV5-1 and TRBJ1-1 gives the whole variable domain KAGVTQTPRYLIKTRGQQVTLSCSPISGHRSVSWYQQTPGQGLQFLFEYFSETQRNKGNFPGRFSGRQFSNSRSEMNVSTLELGDSALYLCASSLPGSNTEAFFGQGTRLTVV.

The V gene is TRBV19, the J gene TRBJ1-2; a weak D match, TRBD1 (5 bases). Trimming took off 3 bases at V and 5 bases at J, with 13 bases between the two ends. Germline CDR1 and CDR2: LNHDA and SQIVND (reference sequence). The CDR3 runs to 14 residues. CDR3 sequence (DNA): TGTGCCAGTAGTATTTCGGGGACTGGGTATGGCTACACCTTC. It translates to CASSISGTGYGYTF.

This clone was recorded a few times. The chain employs TRBV5-1 and TRBJ2-6, with D unresolved. The CDR3 spans 15 residues. The germline CDR1 and CDR2 sequences are SGHRS and YFSETQ. With 0 bases removed from V and 0 bases from J, the gap between germline ends came to 4 bases. The CDR3 DNA sequence: TGCGCCAGCAGCTTGGACAGCTCTGGGGCCAACGTCCTGACTTTC. Protein sequence: CASSLDSSGANVLTF.

This clone was detected once. The V and J genes are TRBV7-2 and TRBJ2-3, with 8 bases aligning to TRBD1. CDR1 SGHTA and CDR2 FQGNSA come from the germline V gene. Trimming cost V 5 bases and J 4 bases; bases outside gene matches: 8. The CDR3 has 15 residues. The CDR3 protein is CASSQDRVWADTQYF. The CDR3 coding sequence is TGTGCCAGCAGCCAGGACAGGGTATGGGCAGATACGCAGTATTTT.

V and J are TRBV2 and TRBJ2-7, with 10 bases matching TRBD1. The CDR3 contains 16 residues. Unmatched junction bases numbered 7, after V lost 2 bases and J lost 3 bases. The germline CDR1 and CDR2 sequences are SNHLY and FYNNEI. CDR3 in amino acids: CASSEFRDRGRYEQYF. The CDR3 DNA reads TGTGCCAGCAGTGAATTTAGGGACAGGGGACGCTACGAGCAGTACTTC.

With regard to this clone: The identical CDR3 is also encoded by other nucleotide sequences in the sample. The chain carries TRBV5-1 and TRBJ2-7; 7 nucleotides agree with TRBD1. Trimming removed 4 bases from V and 0 bases from J; junction bases left unmatched: 4. Germline loops: CDR1 SGHRS, CDR2 YFSETQ. The CDR3 has 14 amino acids. CDR3 sequence: CASSLGTVSYEQYF. Written as DNA, the CDR3 is TGCGCCAGCAGCCTCGGGACAGTCTCCTACGAGCAGTACTTC.

The chain uses TRBV24-1 and TRBJ1-5; D unresolved. Trimming removed 2 bases at V and 2 bases at J, with 6 bases between. Per germline, CDR1 KGHDR and CDR2 SFDVKD. This CDR3 is 14 amino acids long. CDR3 DNA: TGTGCCACCAGTGATTACATGGGCAATCAGCCCCAGCATTTT. Translating it yields CATSDYMGNQPQHF.

V and J are TRBV5-1 and TRBJ2-7; 9 bases are shared with TRBD2. Germline-derived CDR1 and CDR2 are SGHRS and YFSETQ. CDR3 length: 15 residues. The J segment lost 6 bases and the V segment lost 0 bases, leaving 7 bases of the junction unmatched. The CDR3 coding sequence is TGCGCCAGCAGCTTGGATGAGCGGGGGGTGCGCGAGCAGTACTTC. As protein: CASSLDERGVREQYF.

This clone has more than one count but fewer than ten. The chain recombines TRBV7-3 with TRBJ2-2, with a weak D call TRBD2 (5 bases). Germline CDR1 SGHTA, CDR2 FQGTGA. There are 14 residues in the CDR3. V dropped 10 bases and J dropped 1 base, with 13 bases sitting between them. CDR3 residues: CATSPAGNTGELFF. Here the CDR3 DNA reads TGTGCCACTAGCCCGGCGGGGAACACCGGGGAGCTGTTTTTT.

J is TRBJ1-2 and V is TRBV20-1, with D uncertain. There are 11 residues in the CDR3. CDR1 DFQATT and CDR2 SNEGSKA come from the germline V gene (reference sequence). V was cut by 3 bases and J by 7 bases, with 9 bases left in between. DNA of the CDR3: TGCAGTGCTAGTTCGGGTGCTGGCTACACCTTC. The encoded protein is CSASSGAGYTF.